This T cell receptor beta chain originates from a study of CD8+ T cells in alopecia areata. Isolated RNA was reverse transcribed into cDNA used as the sequencing template. Sequenced by immunoSEQ multiplex PCR; TCRdb stores in-frame clones only, minus some. This sample has 110,000 or so clones, with approximately 61% found just once. In germline, CDR1 is MNHEY, CDR2 SVGAGI. V lost 4 bases, J lost 6 bases, and 12 bases lay in between. The CDR3 totals 13 residues. The chain couples TRBV6-5 to TRBJ1-1; a possible D gene is TRBD1 (5 bases). Material for sequencing was NKG2D-low CD8+ T cells sorted from blood. This TCR was sampled from a human donor with alopecia areata. CDR3 sequence: CASSWDVNAEAFF. For the CDR3, the DNA is TGTGCCAGCAGTTGGGACGTAAACGCTGAAGCTTTCTTT.